These 24 T cell receptor beta chains were all obtained from the same sample, sequenced in a study of blood T cells in healthy people across ages. Through a sample-barcoded 5' primer and a J-beta primer mix, a second PCR was run for about 6 to 11 cycles. One entry per CDR3 protein results from TCRdb running MiXCR on the 5' RACE reads. The repertoire has approximately 1.5 million distinct CDR3 sequences, less than 45% of them found once; the top ten carry 4%. Input material: blood. These receptors were taken from a young woman in good health.

The chain combines TRBV20-1 with TRBJ2-3; the match to TRBD2 covers 10 bases. The CDR3 consists of 15 residues. The germline CDR1 and CDR2 sequences are DFQATT and SNEGSKA (reference sequence). The J segment lost 0 bases and the V segment lost 6 bases, leaving 6 bases of the junction unmatched. CDR3 DNA: TGCAGTGCGCCCCTAGCGGGGGCCAGCACAGATACGCAGTATTTT. Its translation: CSAPLAGASTDTQYF.

This chain links TRBV14 with TRBJ1-1, with D unclear. CDR1 and CDR2 from the germline V gene are SGHDN and FVKESK. The CDR3 runs 15 residues. V lost 2 bases, J lost 3 bases, and 13 bases lay in between. The chain's CDR3 is CASSQFSGIYTEAFF. The CDR3 DNA is TGTGCCAGCAGCCAATTTTCGGGGATTTACACTGAAGCTTTCTTT.

There are a few counts of this clonotype. The gene calls are TRBV7-2 and TRBJ1-6; the D gene is possibly TRBD1 (6 bases). The V end lost 4 bases, the J end lost 7 bases, and 14 bases lay between the germline ends. The CDR3 is 15 amino acids. The germline gives CDR1 SGHTA, CDR2 FQGNSA. The CDR3 sequence is CASSSQGRGNSPLHF. Written as DNA, the CDR3 is TGTGCCAGCAGCTCCCAAGGAAGGGGGAATTCACCCCTCCACTTT.

This chain connects TRBV21-1 to TRBJ2-5; the table assigns TRBD2, which was not confirmed against the DNA. TRBV21-1 is described as a pseudogene. The CDR3 contains 16 residues. The chain's CDR3 is CASSKVSGRPPETQYF. The DNA of the CDR3 is TGTGCCAGCAGCAAAGTTAGCGGGAGGCCACCAGAGACCCAGTACTTC.

The chain links TRBV5-6 to TRBJ2-1; 9 bases map to TRBD2. The CDR3 runs 19 residues. V shed 0 bases, J shed 3 bases, and the junction held 13 bases outside the gene matches. Germline V gives CDR1 SGHDT, CDR2 YYEEEE. DNA for the CDR3: TGTGCCAGCAGCTTGGCACGCGGGGGGGCCGGGGCGAACTACAATGAGCAGTTCTTC. It translates to CASSLARGGAGANYNEQFF.

A few counts support this clonotype. The chain is built from TRBV30 and TRBJ2-6; TRBD1 might be the D (6 bases). Trimming shortened V by 4 bases and J by 0 bases, and 13 bases separated the two germline ends. The CDR3 loop spans 16 amino acids. Germline CDR1 is GTSNPN and CDR2 is SVGIG (reference sequence). The CDR3 nucleotides read TGTGCCTGGACATCCCGACAGGCCTCTGGGGCCAACGTCCTGACTTTC. This translates into CAWTSRQASGANVLTF.

In nucleotides, the CDR3 is TGCAGCGCCCAAGGGGCGGGACTCCAAGAGACCCAGTACTTC. It codes for CSAQGAGLQETQYF. The chain joins TRBV29-1 to TRBJ2-5, with D possibly being TRBD2 (6 bases). Deletions cut 7 bases from V and 1 base from J, with 16 bases between. The CDR3 runs 14 residues. The germline V gene encodes CDR1 SQVTM and CDR2 ANQGSEA.

The chain couples TRBV7-9 to TRBJ2-5, with 7 bases lining up with TRBD2. The CDR3 length is 16 residues. CDR1 is SEHNR and CDR2 is FQNEAQ in the germline V gene (reference sequence). J lost 2 bases, V lost 0 bases, and 6 bases had no gene match. The CDR3 loop is CASSLAIRGEQETQYF. Here the CDR3 DNA reads TGTGCCAGCAGCTTAGCGATTCGGGGGGAGCAAGAGACCCAGTACTTC.

The J gene is TRBJ1-2, the V gene TRBV7-9, with D unresolved. The V gene's germline CDR1 is SEHNR and CDR2 FQNEAQ (reference sequence). CDR3 size: 13 residues. V lost 8 bases, J lost 2 bases, and 12 bases lay in between. The CDR3 is CASLAGRNYGYTF. The CDR3 DNA follows: TGTGCCAGCTTAGCTGGGCGCAACTATGGCTACACCTTC.

The chain couples TRBV12-3 or TRBV12-4 to TRBJ2-1; D is possibly TRBD2 (6 bases). This CDR3 comprises 14 residues. V shed 2 bases and J shed 7 bases, with 12 bases lying between them. CDR3 in amino acids: CASSLSGGKNEQFF. For the CDR3, the DNA is TGTGCCAGCAGTTTATCGGGCGGGAAAAATGAGCAGTTCTTC.

This clonotype was seen once. V usage is TRBV20-1 and J usage is TRBJ2-4, with 8 bases that match TRBD2. The DNA end is more similar to TRBJ2-7, so the J call may be wrong. Germline assignment: CDR1 DFQATT and CDR2 SNEGSKA (reference sequence). This CDR3 comprises 16 residues. In nucleotides, the CDR3 is TGCAGTGCTAGAGATCTTAACGGGAGGGCATGGTACGAGCAGTACTTC. Its protein product is CSARDLNGRAWYEQYF.

The chain links TRBV7-2 to TRBJ2-2, with D possibly matching TRBD2 (6 bases). From germline, CDR1 is SGHTA and CDR2 FQGNSA. Trimming shortened V by 1 base and J by 1 base, and 10 bases separated the two germline ends. This CDR3 contains 16 residues. The CDR3 reads CASSLGGKVNTGELFF. CDR3 bases: TGTGCCAGCAGCTTAGGCGGGAAAGTGAACACCGGGGAGCTGTTTTTT.

This chain connects TRBV15 to TRBJ1-4; 9 bases agree with TRBD1. Germline values: CDR1 LNHNV, CDR2 YYDKDF (reference sequence). This CDR3 region has 16 residues. Trimming took 3 bases from V and 5 from J; bases not matched to a gene: 7. In nucleotides, the CDR3 is TGTGCCACCAGCAGGGCACGGGGACAGGGAAATGAAAAACTGTTTTTT. Encoded protein: CATSRARGQGNEKLFF.

This chain links TRBV7-9 with TRBJ2-1; no reliable D call. Deletions cut 1 base from V and 4 bases from J, with 11 bases between. Germline V lookup: CDR1 SEHNR, CDR2 FQNEAQ (reference sequence). The length of the CDR3 is 15 residues. Here the CDR3 reads CASSLVVGYYNEQFF. CDR3 DNA: TGTGCCAGCAGCTTAGTAGTAGGGTATTACAATGAGCAGTTCTTC. The whole variable domain, filled in from reference TRBV7-9 and TRBJ2-1, reads DTGVSQNPRHKITKRGQNVTFRCDPISEHNRLYWYRQTLGQGPEFLTYFQNEAQLEKSRLLSDRFSAERPKGSFSTLEIQRTEQGDSAMYLCASSLVVGYYNEQFFGPGTRLTVL.

Turning to this clonotype: A clone one base away is much larger, so this may be a read error. The rearrangement uses TRBV5-1 and TRBJ2-1; D is unresolved. Germline V lookup: CDR1 SGHRS, CDR2 YFSETQ. The CDR3 is made up of 15 amino acids. V lost 4 bases to trimming and J lost 3 bases, with 14 bases between them. The CDR3 bases are TGCGCCAGCAGCCGGGTACTAAGCTTCTACAATGAGCAGTTCTTC. Amino acids: CASSRVLSFYNEQFF.

This clonotype was picked up a small number of times. J is TRBJ2-5 and V is TRBV27; 9 positions match TRBD1. The J call could be wrong; TRBJ2-7 is a better fit for the DNA end. The germline V gene has CDR1 MNHEY and CDR2 SMNVEV (reference sequence). The CDR3 has 15 residues. CDR3 sequence reads: CASSSSGTGYYEQYF. The CDR3 coding sequence is TGTGCCAGCTCTTCATCCGGGACAGGGTACTACGAGCAGTACTTC.

This clonotype showed up just a few times. The chain employs TRBV7-9 and TRBJ2-7; maybe TRBD2 (6 bases). This CDR3 comprises 15 residues. CDR1 and CDR2 from the germline V gene are SEHNR and FQNEAQ (reference sequence). V was clipped by 5 bases and J by 2 bases, with 16 bases between them. The CDR3, as DNA: TGTGCCAGCAGCCTATACGCGGAGGGCCCCTACGAGCAGTACTTC. Protein sequence: CASSLYAEGPYEQYF.

This chain links TRBV27 with TRBJ1-2; maybe TRBD1 (5 bases). The ends were cut back, 5 bases at V and 3 bases at J, with 16 bases in the middle. CDR1 is MNHEY and CDR2 is SMNVEV in the germline V gene (reference sequence). There are 15 residues in the CDR3. The CDR3 DNA sequence: TGTGCCAGCAGTCCCCCCCCAGGGAGCCACTATGGCTACACCTTC. Translating gives CASSPPPGSHYGYTF.

The chain joins TRBV20-1 to TRBJ2-1, with TRBD2 matching 7 bases. Germline V gene data show CDR1 as DFQATT and CDR2 as SNEGSKA (reference sequence). Germline trimming cut 1 base from V and 6 bases from J; bases unmatched to any gene: 6. The CDR3 loop spans 14 amino acids. CDR3 nucleotide sequence: TGCAGTGCTAGAGGGGAGCGGGGCCTCAATGAGCAGTTCTTC. As protein: CSARGERGLNEQFF.

This clonotype was detected a few times. The chain uses TRBV15 and TRBJ1-2; D unclear. Germline V gene sequence: CDR1 LNHNV, CDR2 YYDKDF (reference sequence). The length of the CDR3 is 13 residues. The germline V and J ends were trimmed by 0 bases and 6 bases, with 8 bases remaining between them. The CDR3, as DNA: TGTGCCACCAGCAGAGATGCTGGGGATGGCTACACCTTC. Translation gives CATSRDAGDGYTF.

In the case of this clonotype: Relative to the germline gene, one junction end is altered; a read error may explain this. The genes are TRBV3-1 and TRBJ2-1; D is undetermined. The V gene's germline CDR1 is LGHDT and CDR2 YNNKEL (reference sequence). This CDR3 comprises 16 residues. CDR3 residues: CASGQSQKSSYNGQFF. The DNA of the CDR3 is TGTGCCAGCGGCCAATCCCAAAAAAGCTCCTACAATGGGCAGTTCTTC.

This chain joins TRBV27 and TRBJ2-3; D perhaps matches TRBD2 (6 bases). V was trimmed by 6 bases and J by 7 bases, leaving 17 bases between them. Germline V gene lookup returns CDR1 MNHEY and CDR2 SMNVEV (reference sequence). The CDR3 sequence is 14 residues long. CDR3 sequence (DNA): TGTGCCAGCAGGCCCGTGGGGGAGGCCCATACGCAGTATTTT. Amino acid sequence: CASRPVGEAHTQYF.

This clonotype was counted at least ten times. The chain carries TRBV20-1 and TRBJ2-7; 10 bases are shared with TRBD2. Germline V gene sequence: CDR1 DFQATT, CDR2 SNEGSKA (reference sequence). The length of the CDR3 is 13 residues. V shed 0 bases and J 4 bases; nucleotides not matched to a gene: 0. In DNA, the CDR3 is TGCAGTGCTAGAGAACTAGCGGGGTACGAGCAGTACTTC. Encoded protein: CSARELAGYEQYF.

This clonotype was seen more than once but under ten times. This sequence joins TRBV20-1 and TRBJ1-2, with no clear D. Germline V lookup: CDR1 DFQATT, CDR2 SNEGSKA (reference sequence). This CDR3 region has 12 residues. Trimming cost V 3 bases and J 7 bases, with 12 bases left between them. The CDR3 here is CSASRLPSGYTF. The CDR3 bases are TGCAGTGCTAGCAGGTTGCCCAGTGGCTACACCTTC.